This T cell receptor beta chain was obtained from a study of post-analysis software for immune sequencing data. As for this clonotype: Its target is not known.

Germline V lookup: CDR1 MNHEY, CDR2 SVGEGT. Trimming removed 9 bases at V and 1 base at J, with 13 bases between. CDR3 length: 13 residues. Each TCR beta cDNA library carried unique molecular identifiers. Researchers reported about 500,000 cDNA molecules coming from around 1 to 9.1 million T cells. One entry per CDR3 protein, called by TCRdb with MiXCR from the PCR reads. This sample carries more than 350,000 distinct CDR3 sequences, 35% to 45% of them seen once, and the ten largest clones take approximately 7.7%. Study-level points and caveats: Controls showed significantly higher normalized Chao1 diversity than did multiple sclerosis patients. About five TRBV segments appeared more often in patients than in controls, and TRBV5-6, TRBV5-1 and TRBV20-1 were among these.

The receptor comes from a girl aged 2 to 10 with multiple sclerosis. The V gene is TRBV6-2 or TRBV6-3, the J gene TRBJ2-7, with D perhaps matching TRBD2 (7 bases). Sample: blood. This CDR3 reads CASRGAVSYEQYF. In DNA form, the CDR3 reads TGTGCCAGTCGGGGGGCGGTATCCTACGAGCAGTACTTC.